Below are 22 T cell receptor beta chains sequenced from a single sample in a study of neoadjuvant anti-PD-1 for oral cavity cancer. The assay was immunoSEQ multiplex PCR, and TCRdb's table has in-frame clones only and misses some. This sample carries about 13,000 clones, about two thirds of them seen once, and the ten largest clones take less than 3%. Regarding time point: after neoadjuvant nivolumab, at surgical resection. The starting material was PBMCs, obtained after nivolumab (anti-PD-1) treatment. These receptors were collected from a person between 40 and 79 years old with oral cavity squamous cell carcinoma.

Only a few counts were recorded for this clone. V is TRBV18 and J is TRBJ1-1; D is undetermined. V was clipped by 5 bases and J by 0 bases, with 7 bases between them. The germline CDR1 and CDR2 sequences are KGHSH and LQKENI. The CDR3 is 13 amino acids. CDR3: CASSGPLNTEAFF. In nucleotides, the CDR3 is TGTGCCAGCTCAGGACCCTTGAACACTGAAGCTTTCTTT.

The V and J genes are TRBV15 and TRBJ1-5; the match to TRBD1 covers 9 bases. The J segment lost 9 bases and the V segment lost 3 bases, leaving 15 bases of the junction unmatched. The germline V gene has CDR1 LNHNV and CDR2 YYDKDF (reference sequence). This CDR3 spans 17 amino acids. The CDR3: CATSRGTGKGQKLPQHF. The CDR3 nucleotides read TGTGCCACCAGCAGGGGGACAGGGAAGGGGCAGAAGTTGCCCCAGCATTTT. The whole variable domain, remainder taken from reference TRBV15 and TRBJ1-5, is DAMVIQNPRYQVTQFGKPVTLSCSQTLNHNVMYWYQQKSSQAPKLLFHYYDKDFNNEADTPDNFQSRRPNTSFCFLDIRSPGLGDTAMYLCATSRGTGKGQKLPQHFGDGTRLSIL.

The sample holds a few counts of this clone. The chain employs TRBV5-8 and TRBJ2-4; maybe TRBD1 (6 bases). The CDR3 covers 13 residues. Trimming left V 2 bases short and J 9 bases short, with 12 bases between. The V gene's germline CDR1 is SGHTS and CDR2 YDEGEE. The CDR3 bases are TGTGCCAGCAGCTTACGGACAGAAGGCATTCAGTACTTC. It encodes CASSLRTEGIQYF.

J is TRBJ2-3 and V is TRBV6-1; D ambiguous. The CDR3 length is 14 residues. CDR1 MNHNS and CDR2 SASEGT come from the germline V gene. V was trimmed by 7 bases and J by 0 bases, leaving 11 bases between them. The chain's CDR3 is CASTGRRSTDTQYF. DNA for the CDR3: TGTGCCAGCACCGGACGTAGAAGCACAGATACGCAGTATTTT.

The CDR3 coding sequence is TGTGCCAGCAGCCGGGGGTCTCTTGGAAACACTGAAGCTTTCTTT. Translating it yields CASSRGSLGNTEAFF. The V call is TRBV6-5, the J call TRBJ1-1; possible D gene TRBD1, 5 bases. V lost 6 bases, J lost 2 bases, and 16 bases lay in between. The germline CDR1 and CDR2 sequences are MNHEY and SVGAGI. The CDR3 is 15 residues long.

This sequence joins TRBV4-1 and TRBJ2-1; 14 bases map to TRBD2. J lost 6 bases, V lost 5 bases, and 15 bases had no gene match. CDR3 size: 19 residues. From germline, CDR1 is MGHRA and CDR2 YSYEKL. This chain's CDR3 is CASSEPRSGLAGGGNEQFF. The CDR3 nucleotides read TGCGCCAGCAGCGAACCAAGGTCTGGACTAGCGGGAGGAGGCAATGAGCAGTTCTTC.

The chain couples TRBV6-6 to TRBJ2-2; unclear D gene. V lost 2 bases, J lost 6 bases, and 7 bases lay in between. CDR1 is MNHNY, CDR2 SVGAGI, per germline (reference sequence). The CDR3 covers 13 residues. The DNA of the CDR3 is TGTGCCAGCAGTTACGCGGTCGCCGGGGAGCTGTTTTTT. Amino acids: CASSYAVAGELFF.

This clone was detected only a few times. The rearrangement uses TRBV14 and TRBJ2-2, with a tentative D call TRBD2 (5 bases). This CDR3 has 16 amino acids. Germline CDR1 reads SGHDN; CDR2 reads FVKESK. V shed 0 bases and J shed 5 bases, with 13 bases lying between them. CDR3 amino acids: CASSQDIGKPTGELFF. CDR3 coding DNA: TGTGCCAGCAGCCAAGATATCGGGAAACCGACCGGGGAGCTGTTTTTT.

The chain couples TRBV5-1 to TRBJ2-6; TRBD1 matches at 10 bases. Germline V gene lookup returns CDR1 SGHRS and CDR2 YFSETQ. Trimming took 2 bases from V and 1 from J; bases not matched to a gene: 6. The CDR3 spans 18 residues. The CDR3 nucleotides read TGCGCCAGCAGCTTCACCGGGACAGGGGAGTCTGGGGCCAACGTCCTGACTTTC. Translating it yields CASSFTGTGESGANVLTF.

J is TRBJ2-6 and V is TRBV18; the match to TRBD1 covers 12 bases. Germline V gene sequence: CDR1 KGHSH, CDR2 LQKENI. V trimming: 5 bases; J trimming: 0 bases; junction bases outside the gene matches: 2. The CDR3 loop spans 17 amino acids. The DNA of the CDR3 is TGTGCCAGCTCAGGGACAGGGGGCTTCTCTGGGGCCAACGTCCTGACTTTC. Translated: CASSGTGGFSGANVLTF.

This CDR3 is CASSFNISAGHTDNEQFF. The CDR3 DNA reads TGTGCCAGCAGCTTCAACATATCGGCAGGCCATACGGACAATGAGCAGTTCTTC. The chain combines TRBV5-7 with TRBJ2-1; D uncertain. TRBV5-7 has ORF status, its function being uncertain. The V and J ends lost 2 bases and 5 bases respectively, with 23 bases between them. The CDR3 totals 18 residues.

This chain connects TRBV5-4 to TRBJ2-5; perhaps D is TRBD1 or TRBD2 (7 bases each). This CDR3 is built from 14 residues. The ends were cut back, 2 bases at V and 5 bases at J, with 13 bases in the middle. Germline CDR1 SGHNT, CDR2 YYREEE (reference sequence). This CDR3 reads CASSLTGEGETQYF. The CDR3 bases are TGTGCCAGCAGCTTAACAGGGGAGGGGGAGACCCAGTACTTC.

The chain combines TRBV15 with TRBJ1-2; D ambiguous. The CDR3 is made up of 13 amino acids. The V and J ends lost 1 base and 6 bases respectively, with 9 bases between them. The germline CDR1 and CDR2 sequences are LNHNV and YYDKDF (reference sequence). This chain's CDR3 is CATSRGGVNGYTF. As DNA, the CDR3 is TGTGCCACCAGCAGAGGGGGTGTGAATGGCTACACCTTC.

The chain joins TRBV29-1 to TRBJ2-3, with 7 bases fitting TRBD1. The germline V gene encodes CDR1 SQVTM and CDR2 ANQGSEA. The CDR3 consists of 16 residues. The V and J ends lost 5 bases and 3 bases, in that order; junction bases with no gene match: 14. The CDR3 sequence is CSVQNRGRGETDTQYF. The CDR3 nucleotides read TGCAGCGTTCAAAACAGGGGCAGGGGTGAAACAGATACGCAGTATTTT.

This rearrangement joins TRBV2 to TRBJ2-1; 7 bases map to TRBD2. The ends lost 3 bases at V and 0 bases at J; junction bases unmatched: 11. The CDR3 is made up of 18 amino acids. Germline V gene data show CDR1 as SNHLY and CDR2 as FYNNEI. CDR3 coding DNA: TGTGCCAGCAGTGAGGACCGAACGGGAGGAAACTCCTACAATGAGCAGTTCTTC. The encoded protein is CASSEDRTGGNSYNEQFF.

The chain recombines TRBV21-1 with TRBJ1-2. TRBV21-1 is tagged as a pseudogene. This CDR3 has 16 residues. CDR3 loop: CASSKEAACFPYGYTF. DNA for the CDR3: TGTGCCAGCAGCAAAGAGGCAGCCTGCTTTCCATATGGCTACACCTTC.

The chain carries TRBV7-3 and TRBJ2-3; D is unclear. Deletions cut 2 bases from V and 2 bases from J, with 5 bases between. Germline CDR1 is SGHTA and CDR2 is FQGTGA. CDR3 length: 13 amino acids. CDR3 in amino acids: CASSLGYTDTQYF. The CDR3 DNA follows: TGTGCCAGCAGCTTAGGCTACACAGATACGCAGTATTTT. The whole variable domain, filled in from reference TRBV7-3 and TRBJ2-3, reads GAGVSQTPSNKVTEKGKYVELRCDPISGHTALYWYRQSLGQGPEFLIYFQGTGAADDSGLPNDRFFAVRPEGSVSTLKIQRTERGDSAVYLCASSLGYTDTQYFGPGTRLTVL.

In this sample, this clone turned up a few times. The chain carries TRBV7-3 and TRBJ2-7; D call uncertain. Deletions cut 3 bases from V and 1 base from J, with 7 bases between. This CDR3 is 13 amino acids long. CDR1 SGHTA and CDR2 FQGTGA come from the germline V gene. CDR3 nucleotide sequence: TGTGCCAGCAGCTTGACGCCGTCCTACGAGCAGTACTTC. Residues: CASSLTPSYEQYF.

The chain has TRBV7-9 and TRBJ2-1, with TRBD2 identical over 14 bases. V shed 4 bases, J shed 6 bases, and the junction held 8 bases outside the gene matches. Germline CDR1 reads SEHNR; CDR2 reads FQNEAQ (reference sequence). The CDR3 has 17 residues. The CDR3 reads CASSSLKGLAGVNEQFF. The CDR3 coding sequence is TGTGCCAGCAGCTCACTTAAGGGACTAGCGGGAGTCAATGAGCAGTTCTTC.

The sample holds a few counts of this clone. The chain carries TRBV19 and TRBJ2-5, with D perhaps TRBD1 (5 bases). CDR1 LNHDA and CDR2 SQIVND come from the germline V gene (reference sequence). The CDR3 runs 15 residues. The V end lost 2 bases, the J end lost 2 bases, and 12 bases lay between the germline ends. The CDR3 nucleotides are TGTGCCAGTAGTATACACCCAGGGTCACAAGAGACCCAGTACTTC. Its translation is CASSIHPGSQETQYF.

V and J are TRBV7-9 and TRBJ1-1; D uncertain. V was shortened by 7 bases and J by 6 bases, with 18 bases between the two germline ends. Germline CDR1 is SEHNR and CDR2 is FQNEAQ (reference sequence). The CDR3 has 14 residues. The CDR3 loop reads CASTQDHSEAEAFF. The CDR3 bases are TGTGCCAGCACCCAAGATCACTCAGAGGCTGAAGCTTTCTTT.

This chain uses TRBV5-5 with TRBJ2-5; D gene ambiguous. The length of the CDR3 is 18 residues. The V and J ends lost 4 bases and 2 bases respectively, with 24 bases between them. From germline, CDR1 is SGHKS and CDR2 YYEKEE (reference sequence). The CDR3 loop reads CASSPLRDGGLFQETQYF. CDR3 DNA sequence: TGTGCCAGCAGCCCACTTCGTGATGGCGGTCTTTTTCAAGAGACCCAGTACTTC.